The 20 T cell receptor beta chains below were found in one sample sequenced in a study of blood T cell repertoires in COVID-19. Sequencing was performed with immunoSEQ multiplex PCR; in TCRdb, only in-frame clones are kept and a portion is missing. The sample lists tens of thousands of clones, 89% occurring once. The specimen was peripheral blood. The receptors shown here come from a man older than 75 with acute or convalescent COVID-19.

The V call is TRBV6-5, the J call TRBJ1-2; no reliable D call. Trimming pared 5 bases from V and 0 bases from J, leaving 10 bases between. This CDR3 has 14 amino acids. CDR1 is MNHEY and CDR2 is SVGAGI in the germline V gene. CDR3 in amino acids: CASSSSVANYGYTF. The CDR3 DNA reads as TGTGCCAGCAGTAGCAGCGTAGCTAACTATGGCTACACCTTC.

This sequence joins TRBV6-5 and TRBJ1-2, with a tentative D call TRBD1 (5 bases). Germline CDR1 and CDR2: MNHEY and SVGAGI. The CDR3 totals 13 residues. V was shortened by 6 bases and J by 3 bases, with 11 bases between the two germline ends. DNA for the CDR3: TGTGCCAGCAGGGGGCACCTATACTATGGCTACACCTTC. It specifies CASRGHLYYGYTF.

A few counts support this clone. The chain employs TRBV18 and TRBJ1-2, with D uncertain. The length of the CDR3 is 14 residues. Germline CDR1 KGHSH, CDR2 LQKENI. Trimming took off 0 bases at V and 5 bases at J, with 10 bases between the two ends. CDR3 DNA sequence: TGTGCCAGCTCACCACCGTTTGGCACATATGGCTACACCTTC. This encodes CASSPPFGTYGYTF.

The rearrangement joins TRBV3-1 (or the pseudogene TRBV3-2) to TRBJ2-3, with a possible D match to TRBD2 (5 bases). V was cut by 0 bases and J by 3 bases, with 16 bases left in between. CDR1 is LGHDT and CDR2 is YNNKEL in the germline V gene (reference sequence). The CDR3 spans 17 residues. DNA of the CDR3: TGTGCCAGCAGCCAAGATCGTGCGAAAAGGAGGACAGATACGCAGTATTTT. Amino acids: CASSQDRAKRRTDTQYF.

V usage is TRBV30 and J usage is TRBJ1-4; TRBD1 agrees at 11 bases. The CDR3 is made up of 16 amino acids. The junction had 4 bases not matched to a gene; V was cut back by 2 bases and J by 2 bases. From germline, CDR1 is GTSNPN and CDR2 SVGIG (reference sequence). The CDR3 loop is CAWSRTGGSTNEKLFF. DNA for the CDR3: TGTGCCTGGAGTAGGACAGGGGGCTCGACTAATGAAAAACTGTTTTTT.

Here the CDR3 reads CASSEAGVSYEQYF. CDR3 coding DNA: TGTGCCAGCAGTGAAGCAGGGGTCTCCTACGAGCAGTACTTC. The V gene is TRBV6-1, the J gene TRBJ2-7, with a tentative D call TRBD1 (5 bases). CDR1 is MNHNS, CDR2 SASEGT, per germline. The CDR3 spans 14 residues. Trimming removed 0 bases from V and 0 bases from J, with 6 bases in between.

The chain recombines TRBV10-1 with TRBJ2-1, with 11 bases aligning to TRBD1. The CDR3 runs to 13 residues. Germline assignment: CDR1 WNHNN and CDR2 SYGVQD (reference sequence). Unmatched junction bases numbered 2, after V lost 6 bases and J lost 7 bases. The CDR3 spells CASSRDRGNEQFF. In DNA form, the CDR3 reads TGCGCCAGCAGCCGGGACAGGGGGAATGAGCAGTTCTTC.

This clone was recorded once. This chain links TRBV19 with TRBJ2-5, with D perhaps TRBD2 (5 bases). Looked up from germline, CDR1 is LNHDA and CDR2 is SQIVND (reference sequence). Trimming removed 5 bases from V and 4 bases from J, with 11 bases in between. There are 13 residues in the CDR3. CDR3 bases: TGTGCCAGTAGTTTCCGCCGGGGAGAGACCCAGTACTTC. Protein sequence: CASSFRRGETQYF.

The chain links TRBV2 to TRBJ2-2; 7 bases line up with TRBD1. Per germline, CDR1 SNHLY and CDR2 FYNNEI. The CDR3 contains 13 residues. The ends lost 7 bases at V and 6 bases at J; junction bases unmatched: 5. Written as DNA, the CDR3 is TGTGCCAGCACCAGACAGGGTCCCGGGGAGCTGTTTTTT. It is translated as CASTRQGPGELFF. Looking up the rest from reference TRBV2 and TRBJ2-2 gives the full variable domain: EPEVTQTPSHQVTQMGQEVILRCVPISNHLYFYWYRQILGQKVEFLVSFYNNEISEKSEIFDDQFSVERPDGSNFTLKIRSTKLEDSAMYFCASTRQGPGELFFGEGSRLTVL.

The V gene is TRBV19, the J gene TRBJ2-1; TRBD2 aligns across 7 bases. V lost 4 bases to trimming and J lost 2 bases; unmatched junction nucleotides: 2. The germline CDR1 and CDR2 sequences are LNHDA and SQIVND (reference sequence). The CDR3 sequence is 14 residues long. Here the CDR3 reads CASSKSGTYNEQFF. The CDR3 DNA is TGTGCCAGTAGTAAAAGCGGGACCTACAATGAGCAGTTCTTC.

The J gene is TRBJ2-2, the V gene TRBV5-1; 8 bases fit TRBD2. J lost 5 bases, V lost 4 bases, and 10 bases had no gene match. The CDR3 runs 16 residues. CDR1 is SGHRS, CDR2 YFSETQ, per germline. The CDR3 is CASSPDGRGGTGELFF. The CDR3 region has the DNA TGCGCCAGCAGCCCCGACGGGAGGGGCGGGACCGGGGAGCTGTTTTTT.

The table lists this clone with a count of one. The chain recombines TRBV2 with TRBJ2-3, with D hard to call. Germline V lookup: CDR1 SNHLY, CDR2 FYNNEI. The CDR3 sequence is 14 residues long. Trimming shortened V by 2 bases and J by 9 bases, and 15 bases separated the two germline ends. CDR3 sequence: CASSERSGLRTQYF. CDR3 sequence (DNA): TGTGCCAGCAGTGAAAGGTCAGGCTTACGGACGCAGTATTTT.

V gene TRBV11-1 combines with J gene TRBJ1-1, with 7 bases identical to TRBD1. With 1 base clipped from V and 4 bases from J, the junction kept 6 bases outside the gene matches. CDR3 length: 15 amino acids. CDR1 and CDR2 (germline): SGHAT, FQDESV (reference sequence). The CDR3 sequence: CASSLGQGRSTEAFF. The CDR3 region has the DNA TGTGCCAGCAGCTTAGGACAGGGCCGAAGCACTGAAGCTTTCTTT.

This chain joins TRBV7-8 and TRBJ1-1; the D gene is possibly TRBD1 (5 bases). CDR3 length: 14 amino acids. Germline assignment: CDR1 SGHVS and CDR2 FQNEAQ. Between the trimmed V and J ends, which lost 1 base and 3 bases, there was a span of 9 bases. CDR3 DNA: TGTGCCAGCAGCTTAGGGACAACAGACACTGAAGCTTTCTTT. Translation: CASSLGTTDTEAFF.

Written as DNA, the CDR3 is TGTGCCAGCAGCCCCGGGACAGTCTATGGCTACACCTTC. Protein: CASSPGTVYGYTF. This chain uses TRBV7-9 with TRBJ1-2; 7 bases match TRBD1. V shed 5 bases and J 4 bases; nucleotides not matched to a gene: 4. This CDR3 region has 13 residues. Germline V CDR1 and CDR2: SEHNR, FQNEAQ (reference sequence).

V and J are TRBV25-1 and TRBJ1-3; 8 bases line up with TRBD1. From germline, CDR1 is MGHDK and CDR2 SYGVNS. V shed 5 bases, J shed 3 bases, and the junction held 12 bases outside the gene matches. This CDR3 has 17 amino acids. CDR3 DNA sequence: TGTGCCAGCAGTCAGGGGGCCGTCACCACCCGTGGAAACACCATATATTTT. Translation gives CASSQGAVTTRGNTIYF.

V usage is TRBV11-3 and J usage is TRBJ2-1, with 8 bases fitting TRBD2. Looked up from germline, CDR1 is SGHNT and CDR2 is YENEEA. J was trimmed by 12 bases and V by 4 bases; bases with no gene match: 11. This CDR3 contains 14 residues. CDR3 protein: CASSSTGLADAQFF. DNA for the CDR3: TGTGCCAGCAGCTCAACTGGACTAGCAGATGCGCAGTTCTTC.

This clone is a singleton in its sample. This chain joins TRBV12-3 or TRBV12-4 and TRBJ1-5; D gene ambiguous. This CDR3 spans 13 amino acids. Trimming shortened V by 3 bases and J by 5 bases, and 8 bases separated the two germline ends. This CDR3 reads CASSFRRDQPQHF. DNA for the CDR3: TGTGCCAGCAGTTTCCGGAGGGATCAGCCCCAGCATTTT.

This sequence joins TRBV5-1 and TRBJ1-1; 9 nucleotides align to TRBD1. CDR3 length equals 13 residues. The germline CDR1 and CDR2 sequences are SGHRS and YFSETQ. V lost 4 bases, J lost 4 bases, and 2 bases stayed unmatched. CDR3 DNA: TGCGCCAGCAGCCAGACAGGGGGCACTGAAGCTTTCTTT. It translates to CASSQTGGTEAFF.

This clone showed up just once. The CDR3 loop reads CASSLGVRWNTEAFF. The CDR3 DNA is TGTGCCAGCAGCTTGGGTGTGAGGTGGAACACTGAAGCTTTCTTT. This chain uses TRBV5-4 with TRBJ1-1; the D is unclear. CDR3 length equals 15 residues. Trimming took off 0 bases at V and 1 base at J, with 10 bases between the two ends. Per the germline V gene, CDR1 is SGHNT and CDR2 is YYREEE (reference sequence).